A selection of T cell receptor beta chains follows, all from one sample in a study of T cell responses to AZD1222 COVID-19 vaccine. Profiled with immunoSEQ multiplex PCR; TCRdb holds only in-frame clones, not every one. The sample lists 100,000 or so clones; about 86% were seen once. Sequencing was performed on peripheral blood, taken on day 0 of AZD1222 vaccination. Every receptor here comes from an adult in good health. CDR3s include the opening cysteine and the closing phenylalanine or tryptophan. A D gene is named only where the DNA matches it firmly. Clone size appears in some rows only: once, few, many, or a class for an expanded clone.

abundance | len | j_gene | v_gene | d_gene | CDR3aa | CDR3nt
once | 17 | TRBJ2-7 | TRBV11-2 | - | CASSLRWGDTSFDEQYF | TGTGCCAGCAGCTTAAGGTGGGGGGACACCTCCTTCGACGAGCAGTACTTC
few | 13 | TRBJ1-1 | TRBV2 | - | CASIGLGSAEAFF | TGTGCCAGCATCGGCCTGGGATCGGCTGAAGCTTTCTTT
- | 15 | TRBJ1-2 | TRBV18 | - | CASSPTDMGLYGYTF | TGTGCCAGCTCACCAACAGATATGGGCCTATATGGCTACACCTTC
- | 15 | TRBJ2-7 | TRBV6-2/TRBV6-3 | - | CASSLFFGGSYEQYF | TGTGCCAGCAGTTTGTTCTTCGGTGGATCCTACGAGCAGTACTTC
- | 14 | TRBJ2-4 | TRBV27 | - | CASSLGARGNIQYF | TGTGCCAGCAGTTTAGGAGCCAGGGGCAACATTCAGTACTTC
once | 12 | TRBJ1-2 | TRBV25-1 | - | CASSDLAYGYTF | TGTGCCAGCAGTGATCTGGCCTATGGCTACACCTTC
few | 15 | TRBJ2-7 | TRBV5-5 | - | CASSLSPGNSYEQYF | TGTGCCAGCAGCTTGAGTCCAGGGAACTCCTACGAGCAGTACTTC
- | 16 | TRBJ2-1 | TRBV14 | - | CASSPGVWGPYNEQFF | TGTGCCAGCAGCCCCGGGGTTTGGGGCCCTTACAATGAGCAGTTCTTC
- | 12 | TRBJ2-1 | TRBV10-1 | - | CASSVRSDEQFF | TGCGCCAGCAGTGTCCGGTCGGATGAGCAGTTCTTC
once | 13 | TRBJ1-1 | TRBV25-1 | TRBD1 | CASRGQANTEAFF | TGTGCCAGCAGAGGACAGGCGAACACTGAAGCTTTCTTT
- | 13 | TRBJ2-7 | TRBV5-6 | - | CASSPYVSYEQYF | TGTGCCAGCAGCCCATACGTTTCCTACGAGCAGTACTTC
- | 17 | TRBJ2-3 | TRBV7-8 | - | CASSPQRASPRTDTQYF | TGTGCCAGCAGCCCCCAAAGGGCAAGCCCACGCACAGATACGCAGTATTTT
- | 15 | TRBJ1-3 | TRBV15 | - | CATSRDGSSGNTIYF | TGTGCCACCAGCAGAGATGGAAGCTCTGGAAACACCATATATTTT
- | 15 | TRBJ2-3 | TRBV2 | - | CASTRGAGSTDTQYF | TGTGCCAGCACCCGGGGGGCTGGTAGCACAGATACGCAGTATTTT
- | 12 | TRBJ1-6 | TRBV7-9 | - | CASSTTVSPLHF | TGTGCCAGCAGCACCACCGTTTCACCCCTCCACTTT
- | 14 | TRBJ1-6 | TRBV3-1/TRBV3-2 | - | CASSQGDKNSPLHF | TGTGCCAGCAGCCAAGGGGACAAAAATTCACCCCTCCACTTT
few | 16 | TRBJ2-7 | TRBV5-4 | - | CASSLGGARSVYEQYF | TGTGCCAGCAGCTTGGGCGGTGCGCGTTCAGTCTACGAGCAGTACTTC
- | 13 | TRBJ2-5 | TRBV7-2 | - | CASSQTRGETQYF | TGTGCCAGCAGCCAGACTAGGGGGGAGACCCAGTACTTC
- | 14 | TRBJ2-7 | TRBV7-9 | - | CASSLGVGTGEQYF | TGTGCCAGCAGCTTAGGTGTGGGAACGGGGGAGCAGTACTTC
- | 14 | TRBJ1-6 | TRBV30 | - | CAWSVQGRNSPLHF | TGTGCCTGGAGTGTACAGGGTCGGAATTCACCCCTCCACTTT
- | 13 | TRBJ2-7 | TRBV29-1 | TRBD2 | CSVARGVTYEQYF | TGCAGCGTTGCACGGGGGGTTACCTACGAGCAGTACTTC
- | 14 | TRBJ2-5 | TRBV9 | - | CASSVGQLKETQYF | TGTGCCAGCAGCGTAGGACAACTCAAAGAGACCCAGTACTTC
- | 16 | TRBJ2-2 | TRBV9 | TRBD2 | CASSVDSGRSVGELFF | TGTGCCAGCAGCGTAGATAGCGGGAGGTCCGTCGGGGAGCTGTTTTTT
- | 16 | TRBJ2-7 | TRBV21-1 | - | CASSKVEPHRAYEQYF | TGTGCCAGCAGCAAAGTGGAACCCCACCGGGCCTACGAGCAGTACTTC
- | 16 | TRBJ1-2 | TRBV6-2/TRBV6-3 | TRBD1 | CASSYSGTEIIYGYTF | TGTGCCAGCAGTTACTCCGGGACAGAGATTATCTATGGCTACACCTTC
- | 14 | TRBJ1-2 | TRBV6-5 | TRBD1 | CASSPDRAHYGYTF | TGTGCCAGCAGCCCCGACAGGGCTCACTATGGCTACACCTTC
- | 13 | TRBJ2-7 | TRBV5-5 | - | CASSRTVSYEQYF | TGTGCCAGCTCACGGACAGTCTCCTACGAGCAGTACTTC
- | 17 | TRBJ1-2 | TRBV4-3 | TRBD1 | CASSQEWGNTGGYGYTF | TGCGCCAGCAGCCAAGAATGGGGTAATACAGGGGGCTATGGCTACACCTTC
- | 16 | TRBJ2-6 | TRBV21-1 | - | CASSKGEVGGANVLTF | TGTGCCAGCAGCAAAGGGGAGGTTGGTGGGGCCAACGTCCTGACTTTC